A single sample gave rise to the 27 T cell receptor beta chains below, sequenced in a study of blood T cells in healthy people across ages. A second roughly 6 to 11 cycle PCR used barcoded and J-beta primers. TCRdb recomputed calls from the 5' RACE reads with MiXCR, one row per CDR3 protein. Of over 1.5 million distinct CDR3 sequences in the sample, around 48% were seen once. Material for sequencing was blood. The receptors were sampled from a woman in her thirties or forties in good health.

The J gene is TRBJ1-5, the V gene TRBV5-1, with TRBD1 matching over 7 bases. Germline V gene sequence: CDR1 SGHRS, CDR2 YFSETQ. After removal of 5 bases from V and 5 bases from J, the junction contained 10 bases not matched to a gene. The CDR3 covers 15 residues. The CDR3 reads CASSQEGAPHQPQHF. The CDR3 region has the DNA TGCGCCAGCAGTCAAGAGGGGGCTCCGCATCAGCCCCAGCATTTT.

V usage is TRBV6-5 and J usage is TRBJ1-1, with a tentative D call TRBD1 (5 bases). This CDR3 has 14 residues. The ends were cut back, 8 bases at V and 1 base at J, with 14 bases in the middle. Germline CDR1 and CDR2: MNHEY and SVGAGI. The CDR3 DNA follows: TGTGCCAGCGTCAGGGAATGGGGGAACACTGAAGCTTTCTTT. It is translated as CASVREWGNTEAFF.

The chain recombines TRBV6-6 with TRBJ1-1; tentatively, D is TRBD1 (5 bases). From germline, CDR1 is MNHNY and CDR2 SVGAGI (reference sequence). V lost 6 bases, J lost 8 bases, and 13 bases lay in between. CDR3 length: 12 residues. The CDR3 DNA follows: TGTGCCAGCAGCCTCACCAGACAGGAAGCTTTCTTT. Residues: CASSLTRQEAFF.

Written as DNA, the CDR3 is TGTGCCAGCAGCCCCGCCCGTTGGCAGTACTTC. This encodes CASSPARWQYF. The rearrangement joins TRBV28 to TRBJ2-7; D remains ambiguous. Germline V CDR1 and CDR2: MDHEN, SYDVKM. Deletions cut 6 bases from V and 9 bases from J, with 12 bases between. The CDR3 sequence is 11 residues long.

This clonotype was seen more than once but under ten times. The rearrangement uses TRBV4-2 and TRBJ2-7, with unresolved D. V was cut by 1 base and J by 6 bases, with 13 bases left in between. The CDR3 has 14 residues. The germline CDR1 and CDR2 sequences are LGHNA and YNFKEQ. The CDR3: CASSQGGRPVEQYF. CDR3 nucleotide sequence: TGTGCCAGCAGCCAAGGAGGCAGGCCCGTCGAGCAGTACTTC.

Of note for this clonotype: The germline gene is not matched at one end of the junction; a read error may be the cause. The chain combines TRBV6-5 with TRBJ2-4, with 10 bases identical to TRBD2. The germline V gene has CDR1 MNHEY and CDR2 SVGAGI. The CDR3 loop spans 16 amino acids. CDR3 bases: TGTGCCAGCAGTTACTTGGTAGCGGGGGGCAAAAACGTTCAGTACTTC. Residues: CASSYLVAGGKNVQYF.

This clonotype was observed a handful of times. CDR3 in DNA: TGTGCCAGCAGCGTGAATCGAGGGGGCGATTTTACCTACGAGCAGTACTTC. Translating gives CASSVNRGGDFTYEQYF. The rearrangement uses TRBV7-9 and TRBJ2-7, with 7 bases fitting TRBD1. After removal of 5 bases from V and 2 bases from J, the junction contained 15 bases not matched to a gene. CDR1 and CDR2 from the germline V gene are SEHNR and FQNEAQ (reference sequence). The CDR3 runs to 17 residues.

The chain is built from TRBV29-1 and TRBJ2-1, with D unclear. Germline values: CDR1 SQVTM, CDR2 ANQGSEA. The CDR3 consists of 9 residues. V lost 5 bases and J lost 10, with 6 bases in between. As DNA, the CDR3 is TGCAGCGTTTCGCACGAGCAGTTCTTC. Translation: CSVSHEQFF.

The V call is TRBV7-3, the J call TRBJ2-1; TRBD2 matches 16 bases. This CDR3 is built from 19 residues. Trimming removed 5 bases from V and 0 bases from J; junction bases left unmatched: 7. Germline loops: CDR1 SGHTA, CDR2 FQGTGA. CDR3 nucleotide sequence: TGTGCCAGCAGCCCCACCGGGACTAGCGGGGGGGGCTCCTACAATGAGCAGTTCTTC. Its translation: CASSPTGTSGGGSYNEQFF.

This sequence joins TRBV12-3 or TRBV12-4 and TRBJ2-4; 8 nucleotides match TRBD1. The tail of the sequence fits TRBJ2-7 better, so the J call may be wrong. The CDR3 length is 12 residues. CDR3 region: CASTLTGVEQYF. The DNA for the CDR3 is TGTGCCAGCACCTTGACAGGGGTCGAGCAGTACTTC.

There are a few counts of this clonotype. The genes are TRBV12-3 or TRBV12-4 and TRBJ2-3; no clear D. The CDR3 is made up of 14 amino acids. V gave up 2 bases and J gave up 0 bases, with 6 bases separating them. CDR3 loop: CASSLLESTDTQYF. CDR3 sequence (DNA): TGTGCCAGCAGTTTATTAGAAAGCACAGATACGCAGTATTTT.

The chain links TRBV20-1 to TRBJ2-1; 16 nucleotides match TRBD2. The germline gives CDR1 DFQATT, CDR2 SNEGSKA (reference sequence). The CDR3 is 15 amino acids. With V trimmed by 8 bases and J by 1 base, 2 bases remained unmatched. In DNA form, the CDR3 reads TGCAGTTCGGGACTAGCGGGGGGGTCCTACAATGAGCAGTTCTTC. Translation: CSSGLAGGSYNEQFF.

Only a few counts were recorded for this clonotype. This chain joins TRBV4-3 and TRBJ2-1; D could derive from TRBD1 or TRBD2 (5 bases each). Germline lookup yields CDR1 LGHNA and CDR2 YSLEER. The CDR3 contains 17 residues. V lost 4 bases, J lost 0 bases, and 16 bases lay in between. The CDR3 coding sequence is TGCGCCAGCAGCCGACGGGACGGGGCTAGCTCCTACAATGAGCAGTTCTTC. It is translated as CASSRRDGASSYNEQFF.

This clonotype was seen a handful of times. In nucleotides, the CDR3 is TGTGCCAGCAGTCCAATAGGGGGATTCACAGATACGCAGTATTTT. It specifies CASSPIGGFTDTQYF. V and J are TRBV27 and TRBJ2-3; possibly TRBD1 for D (6 bases). Per the germline V gene, CDR1 is MNHEY and CDR2 is SMNVEV (reference sequence). Trimming cost V 5 bases and J 2 bases, with 14 bases left between them. The CDR3 sequence is 15 residues long.

For the CDR3, the DNA is TGCAGTGCTACTGGGACAGGGGGTCCTTACGAGCAGTACTTC. It yields the protein CSATGTGGPYEQYF. This chain joins TRBV20-1 and TRBJ2-7, with 11 bases matching TRBD1. Per germline, CDR1 DFQATT and CDR2 SNEGSKA (reference sequence). CDR3 size: 14 residues. Trimming removed 4 bases from V and 4 bases from J; junction bases left unmatched: 6.

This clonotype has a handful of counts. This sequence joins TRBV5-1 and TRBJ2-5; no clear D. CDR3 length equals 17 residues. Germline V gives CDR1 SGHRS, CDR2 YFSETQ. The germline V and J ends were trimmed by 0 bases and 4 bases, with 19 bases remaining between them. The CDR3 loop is CASSLEVSWGPPETQYF. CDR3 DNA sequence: TGCGCCAGCAGCTTGGAGGTCTCTTGGGGTCCCCCAGAGACCCAGTACTTC.

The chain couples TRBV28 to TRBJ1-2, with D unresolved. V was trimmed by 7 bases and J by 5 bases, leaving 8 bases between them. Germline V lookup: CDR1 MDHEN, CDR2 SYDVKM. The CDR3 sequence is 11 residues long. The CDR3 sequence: CASKGHYGYTF. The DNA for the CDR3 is TGTGCCAGCAAGGGCCATTATGGCTACACCTTC.

The CDR3 coding sequence is TGCAGTGCCCTGACAGGCGGTAGGGATCAGCCCCAGCATTTT. Amino acids: CSALTGGRDQPQHF. V and J are TRBV20-1 and TRBJ1-5, with D perhaps matching TRBD1 (6 bases). Germline CDR1 DFQATT, CDR2 SNEGSKA (reference sequence). V shed 6 bases and J shed 5 bases, with 17 bases lying between them. The CDR3 spans 14 residues.

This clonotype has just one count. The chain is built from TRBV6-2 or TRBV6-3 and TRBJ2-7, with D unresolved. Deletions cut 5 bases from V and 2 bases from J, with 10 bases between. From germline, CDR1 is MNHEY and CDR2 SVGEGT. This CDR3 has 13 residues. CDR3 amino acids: CASSNVKPYEQYF. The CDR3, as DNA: TGTGCCAGCAGTAACGTGAAGCCCTACGAGCAGTACTTC.

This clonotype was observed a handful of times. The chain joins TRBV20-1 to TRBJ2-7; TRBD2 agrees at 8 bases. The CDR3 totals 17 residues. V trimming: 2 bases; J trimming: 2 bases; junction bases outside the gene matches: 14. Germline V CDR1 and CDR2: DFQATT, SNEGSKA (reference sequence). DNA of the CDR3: TGCAGTGCTAGACCCCACCTGGATAGCGGGGCCGCCTACGAGCAGTACTTC. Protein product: CSARPHLDSGAAYEQYF.

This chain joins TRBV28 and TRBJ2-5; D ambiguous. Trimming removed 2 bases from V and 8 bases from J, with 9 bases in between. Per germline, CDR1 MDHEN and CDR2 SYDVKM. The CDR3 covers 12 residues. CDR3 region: CASSLHLDTQYF. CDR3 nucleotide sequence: TGTGCCAGCAGTTTACATTTGGATACCCAGTACTTC.

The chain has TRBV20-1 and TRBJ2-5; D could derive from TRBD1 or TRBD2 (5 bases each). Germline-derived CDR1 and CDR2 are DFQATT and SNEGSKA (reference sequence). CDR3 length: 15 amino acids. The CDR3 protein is CSGAQYSGAEGGQYF. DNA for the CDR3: TGCAGCGGGGCCCAATACTCCGGGGCTGAGGGTGGGCAGTACTTC.

Written as DNA, the CDR3 is TGTGCCATCAGTGAGTCGGAACAGCTGTACAATGAGCAGTTCTTC. Translated, it gives CAISESEQLYNEQFF. The chain uses TRBV10-3 and TRBJ2-1; D gene unclear. There are 15 residues in the CDR3. CDR1 is ENHRY, CDR2 SYGVKD, per germline. V was pared by 0 bases and J by 4 bases, with 10 bases between.

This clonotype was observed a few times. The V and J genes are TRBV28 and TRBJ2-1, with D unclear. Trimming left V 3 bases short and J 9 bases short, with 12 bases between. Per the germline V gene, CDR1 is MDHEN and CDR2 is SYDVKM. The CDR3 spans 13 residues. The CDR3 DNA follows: TGTGCCAGCAGTTTTGCGTTGGCTACTGAGCAGTTCTTC. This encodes CASSFALATEQFF.

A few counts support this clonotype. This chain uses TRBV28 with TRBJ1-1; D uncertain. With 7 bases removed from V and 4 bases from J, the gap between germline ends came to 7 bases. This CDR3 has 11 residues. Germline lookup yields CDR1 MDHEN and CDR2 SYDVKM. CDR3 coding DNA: TGTGCCAGCAACATAGGCACTGAAGCTTTCTTT. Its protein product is CASNIGTEAFF.

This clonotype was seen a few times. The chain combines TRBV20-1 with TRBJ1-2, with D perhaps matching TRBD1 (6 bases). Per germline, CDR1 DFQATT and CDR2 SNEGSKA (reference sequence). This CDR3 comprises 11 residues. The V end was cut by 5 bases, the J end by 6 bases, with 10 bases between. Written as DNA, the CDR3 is TGCAGTGCTTTAGGGGGGGATGGCTACACCTTC. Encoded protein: CSALGGDGYTF.

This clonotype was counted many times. In nucleotides, the CDR3 is TGTGCCAGCAGCTTAGGTGATACAGGGAACCAGCCCCAGCATTTT. This gives the protein CASSLGDTGNQPQHF. The rearrangement uses TRBV7-2 and TRBJ1-5, with D maybe TRBD1 (6 bases). CDR1 and CDR2 from the germline V gene are SGHTA and FQGNSA. Trimming cost V 1 base and J 7 bases, with 14 bases left between them. CDR3 length: 15 amino acids. Filled out from reference TRBV7-2 and TRBJ1-5, the complete variable domain reads GAGVSQSPSNKVTEKGKDVELRCDPISGHTALYWYRQSLGQGLEFLIYFQGNSAPDKSGLPSDRFSAERTGGSVSTLTIQRTQQEDSAVYLCASSLGDTGNQPQHFGDGTRLSIL.